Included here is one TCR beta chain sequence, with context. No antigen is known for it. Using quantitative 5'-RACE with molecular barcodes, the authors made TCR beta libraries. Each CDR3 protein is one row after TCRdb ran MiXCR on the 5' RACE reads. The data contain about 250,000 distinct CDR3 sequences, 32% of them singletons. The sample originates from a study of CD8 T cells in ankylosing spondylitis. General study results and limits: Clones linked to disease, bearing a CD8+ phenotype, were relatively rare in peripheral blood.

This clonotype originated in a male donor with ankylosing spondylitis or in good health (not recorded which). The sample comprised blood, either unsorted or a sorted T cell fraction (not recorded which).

The DNA of the CDR3 is TGCGCCAGCACCTTCAGTACCTACGAGCAGTACTTC. Translation: CASTFSTYEQYF. This sequence joins TRBV5-1 and TRBJ2-7; D remains unclear. Trimming removed 6 bases from V and 2 bases from J, with 9 bases in between. The CDR3 spans 12 residues. From germline, CDR1 is SGHRS and CDR2 YFSETQ.